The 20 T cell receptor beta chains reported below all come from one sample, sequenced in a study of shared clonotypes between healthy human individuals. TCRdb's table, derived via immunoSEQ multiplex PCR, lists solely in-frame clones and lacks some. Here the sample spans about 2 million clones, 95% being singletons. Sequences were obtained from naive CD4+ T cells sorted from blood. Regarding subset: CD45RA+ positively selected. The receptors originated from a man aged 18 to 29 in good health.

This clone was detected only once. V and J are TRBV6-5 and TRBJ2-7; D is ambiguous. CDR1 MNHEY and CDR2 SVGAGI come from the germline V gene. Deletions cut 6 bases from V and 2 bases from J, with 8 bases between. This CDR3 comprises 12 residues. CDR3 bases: TGTGCCAGCAGCAAGACTCCCTACGAGCAGTACTTC. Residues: CASSKTPYEQYF.

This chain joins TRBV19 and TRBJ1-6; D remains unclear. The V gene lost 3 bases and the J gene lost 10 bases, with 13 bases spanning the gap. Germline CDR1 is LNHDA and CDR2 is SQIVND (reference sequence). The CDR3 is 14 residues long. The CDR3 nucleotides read TGTGCCAGTAGTATTGGCCAGGATCGCTCACCCCTCCACTTT. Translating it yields CASSIGQDRSPLHF.

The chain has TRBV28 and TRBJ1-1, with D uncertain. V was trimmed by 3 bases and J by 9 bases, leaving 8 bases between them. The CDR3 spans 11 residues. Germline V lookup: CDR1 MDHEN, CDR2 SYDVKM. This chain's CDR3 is CASSLRMKAFF. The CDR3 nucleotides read TGTGCCAGCAGTTTGAGGATGAAAGCTTTCTTT.

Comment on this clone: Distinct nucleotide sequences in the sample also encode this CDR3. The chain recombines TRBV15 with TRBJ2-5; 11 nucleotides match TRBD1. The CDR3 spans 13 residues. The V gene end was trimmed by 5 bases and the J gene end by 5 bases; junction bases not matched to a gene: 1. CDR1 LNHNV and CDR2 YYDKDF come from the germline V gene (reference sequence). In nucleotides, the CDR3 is TGTGCCACCAGCCGGGACAGGGGGGAGACCCAGTACTTC. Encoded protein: CATSRDRGETQYF.

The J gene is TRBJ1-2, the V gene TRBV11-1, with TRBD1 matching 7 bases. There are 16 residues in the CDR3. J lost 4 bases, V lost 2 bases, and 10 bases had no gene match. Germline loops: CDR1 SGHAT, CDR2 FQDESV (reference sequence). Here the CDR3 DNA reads TGTGCCAGCAGCTTAACCCGACAGGGAGGGAGCTATGGCTACACCTTC. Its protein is CASSLTRQGGSYGYTF.

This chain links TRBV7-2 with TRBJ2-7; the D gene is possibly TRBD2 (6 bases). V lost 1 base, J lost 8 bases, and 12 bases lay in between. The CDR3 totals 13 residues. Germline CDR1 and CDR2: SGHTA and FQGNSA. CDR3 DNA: TGTGCCAGCAGCTTAGTGCTGACTAGTAAGCAGTACTTC. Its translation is CASSLVLTSKQYF.

CDR3 bases: TGTGCCAGCAGCTTGGACTACGGCGGGGCCTCGGGAAATGAGCAGTTCTTC. It translates to CASSLDYGGASGNEQFF. The V call is TRBV5-6, the J call TRBJ2-1, with TRBD2 as a possible D gene (6 bases). V was clipped by 0 bases and J by 7 bases, with 20 bases between them. Germline V gene lookup returns CDR1 SGHDT and CDR2 YYEEEE. The CDR3 has 17 amino acids.

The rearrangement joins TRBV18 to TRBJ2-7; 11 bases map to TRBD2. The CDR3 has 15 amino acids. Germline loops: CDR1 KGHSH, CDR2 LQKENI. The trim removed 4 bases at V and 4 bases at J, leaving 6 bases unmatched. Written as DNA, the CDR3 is TGTGCCAGCTCACAATCCGGGACTAGCGGTTACGAGCAGTACTTC. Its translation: CASSQSGTSGYEQYF.

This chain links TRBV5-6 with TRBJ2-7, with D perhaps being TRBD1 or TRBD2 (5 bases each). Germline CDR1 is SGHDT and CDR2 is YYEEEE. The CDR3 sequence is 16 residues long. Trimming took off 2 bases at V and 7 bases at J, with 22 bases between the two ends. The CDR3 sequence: CASSFSTGRLEGEQYF. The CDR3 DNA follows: TGTGCCAGCAGCTTCAGTACGGGGCGCCTTGAGGGGGAGCAGTACTTC.

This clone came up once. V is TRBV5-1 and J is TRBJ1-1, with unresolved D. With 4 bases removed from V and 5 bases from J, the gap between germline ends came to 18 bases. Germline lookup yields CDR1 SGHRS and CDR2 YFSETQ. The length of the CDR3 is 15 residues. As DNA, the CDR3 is TGCGCCAGCAGCCTCCGCGGAGACTCGGGGACTGAAGCTTTCTTT. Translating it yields CASSLRGDSGTEAFF.

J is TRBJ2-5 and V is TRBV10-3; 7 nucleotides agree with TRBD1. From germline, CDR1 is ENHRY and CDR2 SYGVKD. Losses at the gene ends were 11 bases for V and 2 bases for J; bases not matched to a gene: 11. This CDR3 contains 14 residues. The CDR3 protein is CAASGQKVQETQYF. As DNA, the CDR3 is TGTGCCGCCTCGGGACAGAAAGTTCAAGAGACCCAGTACTTC.

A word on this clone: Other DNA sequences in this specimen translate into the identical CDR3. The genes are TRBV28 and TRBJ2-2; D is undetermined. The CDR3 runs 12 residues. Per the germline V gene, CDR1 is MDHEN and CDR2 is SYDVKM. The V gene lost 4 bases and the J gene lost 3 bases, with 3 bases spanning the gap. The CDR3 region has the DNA TGTGCCAGCAGTTCCTACACCGGGGAGCTGTTTTTT. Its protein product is CASSSYTGELFF.

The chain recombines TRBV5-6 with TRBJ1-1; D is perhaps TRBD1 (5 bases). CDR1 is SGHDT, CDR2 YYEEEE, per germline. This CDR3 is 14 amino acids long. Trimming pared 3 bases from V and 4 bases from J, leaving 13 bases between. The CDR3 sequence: CASSSGTVVTEAFF. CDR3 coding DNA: TGTGCCAGCAGCTCGGGGACGGTTGTCACTGAAGCTTTCTTT.

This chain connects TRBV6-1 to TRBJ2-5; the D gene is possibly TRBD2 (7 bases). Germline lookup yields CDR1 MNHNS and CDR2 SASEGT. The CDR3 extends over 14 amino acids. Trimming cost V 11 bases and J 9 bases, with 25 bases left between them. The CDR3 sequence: CAVRTRGIVASQYF. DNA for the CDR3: TGTGCCGTTCGGACTAGGGGGATCGTCGCGTCCCAGTACTTC.

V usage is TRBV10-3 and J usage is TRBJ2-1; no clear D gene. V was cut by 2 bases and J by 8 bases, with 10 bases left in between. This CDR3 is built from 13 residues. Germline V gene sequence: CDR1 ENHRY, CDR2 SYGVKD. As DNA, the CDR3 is TGTGCCATCAGTGAGATAGGATCGGATGAGCAGTTCTTC. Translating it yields CAISEIGSDEQFF.

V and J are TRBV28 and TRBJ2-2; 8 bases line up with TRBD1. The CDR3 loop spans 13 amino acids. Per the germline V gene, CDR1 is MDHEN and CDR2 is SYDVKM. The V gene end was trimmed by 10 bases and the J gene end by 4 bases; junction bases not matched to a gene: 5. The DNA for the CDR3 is TGTGCCACCATGGACAGGGCCACCGGGGAGCTGTTTTTT. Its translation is CATMDRATGELFF.

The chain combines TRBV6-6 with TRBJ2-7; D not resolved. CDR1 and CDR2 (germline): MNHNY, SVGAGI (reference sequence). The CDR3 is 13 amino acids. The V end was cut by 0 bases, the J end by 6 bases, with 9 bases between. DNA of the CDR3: TGTGCCAGCAGTTACTCACAGAGGTTCGAGCAGTACTTC. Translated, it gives CASSYSQRFEQYF.

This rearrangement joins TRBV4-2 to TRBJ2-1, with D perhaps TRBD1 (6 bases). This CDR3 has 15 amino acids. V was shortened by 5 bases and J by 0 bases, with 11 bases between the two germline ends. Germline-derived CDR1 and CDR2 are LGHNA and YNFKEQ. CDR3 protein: CASSESGDSYNEQFF. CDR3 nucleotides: TGTGCCAGCAGCGAGTCAGGGGACTCCTACAATGAGCAGTTCTTC.

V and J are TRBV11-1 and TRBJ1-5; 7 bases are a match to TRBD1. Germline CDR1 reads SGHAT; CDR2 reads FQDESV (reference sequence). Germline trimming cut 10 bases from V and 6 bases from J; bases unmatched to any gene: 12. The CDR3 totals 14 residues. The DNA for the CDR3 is TGTGCCACCTACTCGACAGGGTTCAGTCAGCCCCAGCATTTT. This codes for CATYSTGFSQPQHF.

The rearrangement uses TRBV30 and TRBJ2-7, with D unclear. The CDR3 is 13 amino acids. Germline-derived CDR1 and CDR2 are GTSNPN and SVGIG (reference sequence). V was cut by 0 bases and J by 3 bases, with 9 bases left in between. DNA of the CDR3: TGTGCCTGGAGTGTACGAGTCGGCTACGAGCAGTACTTC. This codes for CAWSVRVGYEQYF.